This T cell receptor beta chain is drawn from a study of blood T cell repertoires in COVID-19. Study details: The United States, Italy and Spain provided the acute and convalescent COVID-19 samples. PBMCs, B-cell-depleted T cells, or T cells were the source of the cDNA or gDNA that made up the material.

CDR1 is SGHRS, CDR2 YFSETQ, per germline. This CDR3 comprises 15 residues. V lost 0 bases, J lost 3 bases, and 13 bases lay in between. Original analysis: Amplified reference gene primers provided the basis for estimating nucleated cell counts. Produced via immunoSEQ multiplex PCR; TCRdb's table is partial and in-frame only. V, J and clone size reflect that table, while D and trimming were determined from the DNA. The data contain some 700,000 clones, around 90% of them singletons. This receptor was obtained from a woman aged 18-29 years with acute or convalescent COVID-19. Input material: peripheral blood. The V gene is TRBV5-1, the J gene TRBJ2-7; TRBD1 might be the D (6 bases). The CDR3 region has the DNA TGCGCCAGCAGCTTGGCGCAGGGACAACACTACGAGCAGTACTTC. This gives the protein CASSLAQGQHYEQYF.